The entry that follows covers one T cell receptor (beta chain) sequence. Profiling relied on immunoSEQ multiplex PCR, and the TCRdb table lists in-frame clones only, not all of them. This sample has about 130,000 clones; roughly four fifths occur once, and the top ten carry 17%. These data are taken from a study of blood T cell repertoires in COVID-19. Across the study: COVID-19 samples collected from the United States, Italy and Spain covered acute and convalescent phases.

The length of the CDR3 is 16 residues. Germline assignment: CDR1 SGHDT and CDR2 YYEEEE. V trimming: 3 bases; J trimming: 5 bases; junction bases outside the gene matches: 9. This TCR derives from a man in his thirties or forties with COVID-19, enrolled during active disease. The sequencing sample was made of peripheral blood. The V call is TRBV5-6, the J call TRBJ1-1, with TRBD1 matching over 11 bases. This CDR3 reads CASSYGQGAGGTEAFF. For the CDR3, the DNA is TGTGCCAGCAGCTATGGACAGGGGGCGGGTGGGACTGAAGCTTTCTTT.